The rows below give T cell receptor beta chains drawn from one sample of a study of identical twins. TCRdb reprocessed the 5' RACE reads via MiXCR and lists one record per CDR3 protein. The sample lists 550,000 to 700,000 distinct CDR3 sequences; roughly 9.5% were seen once. These data also formed part of another study, on yellow fever vaccine responses in identical twins.

The sequenced sample was PBMCs. The receptor set was obtained from a woman younger than 30 in good health. The CDR3 runs from the conserved cysteine through the conserved F or W. A D gene is named only where the DNA matches it firmly. Size tells how often a clone was seen (once, few, many) or the class of an expanded clone, and some rows leave it out.

TRBJ2-2 NA NA TRBV15 TGTGCCACCAGCAGAGGCAGGGACAACACCGGGGAGCTGTTTTTT CATSRGRDNTGELFF
TRBJ2-5 NA NA TRBV15 TGTGCCACCAGCAGTGCATGGGAGGGGGGGGAAGAGACCCAGTACTTC CATSSAWEGGEETQYF
TRBJ2-7 few NA TRBV12-3/TRBV12-4 TGTGCCAGCAGTTTAGATCCAGGGGTCTACGAGCAGTACTTC CASSLDPGVYEQYF
TRBJ2-7 many TRBD1 TRBV7-8 TGTGCCAGCAGCTTGGGACAGGGTAGGACCTACGAGCAGTACTTC CASSLGQGRTYEQYF
TRBJ1-5 many TRBD1 TRBV7-2 TGTGCCAGCAGCTTAGGGGACAGGGTTAATCAGCCCCAGCATTTT CASSLGDRVNQPQHF
TRBJ2-2 few TRBD2 TRBV14 TGTGCCAGCAGCCCAACCGGGAGGTTTTACACCGGGGAGCTGTTTTTT CASSPTGRFYTGELFF
TRBJ2-7 many NA TRBV7-9 TGTGCCAGCAGCCCGGCTGGCTCCTACGAGCAGTACTTC CASSPAGSYEQYF
TRBJ1-1 many TRBD1 TRBV12-3/TRBV12-4 TGTGCCAGCTCCTTGGGGACAGCCTCTGCTTTCTTT CASSLGTASAFF
TRBJ2-5 once TRBD2 TRBV7-2 TGTGCCAGCAGCTTAGTGGGCGCGGGAGGCCGGGAGACCCAGTACTTC CASSLVGAGGRETQYF
TRBJ2-7 many NA TRBV28 TGTGCCAGCAGTGGGACGGCTCGGGGCAGGGAAGGAACGTACTTC CASSGTARGREGTYF
TRBJ2-7 NA TRBD2 TRBV20-1 TGCAGTGCTAGACCCGGGACTAGCGGGGCTCCTATCTACGAGCAGTACTTC CSARPGTSGAPIYEQYF
TRBJ2-1 NA NA TRBV4-1 TGCGCCAGCAGCCAATTCACCGTAGTCAGCTACAATGAGCAGTTCTTC CASSQFTVVSYNEQFF
TRBJ2-3 NA NA TRBV20-1 TGCAGTGCTAGAGATCAACCAGATACGCAGTATTTT CSARDQPDTQYF
TRBJ2-7 NA TRBD1 TRBV28 TGTGCCAGCAATCCCGGGACAGGGGTCCACGAGCAGTACTTC CASNPGTGVHEQYF
TRBJ2-7 NA NA TRBV2 TGTGCCAGCAAAGGACAGTCTCGGGACGAGCAGTACTTC CASKGQSRDEQYF
TRBJ2-3 NA TRBD2 TRBV7-6 TGTGCCAGCAGCTTAAGGCGGGGGGCTACAGATACGCAGTATTTT CASSLRRGATDTQYF
TRBJ2-7 many TRBD1 TRBV12-3/TRBV12-4 TGTGCCAGCAGTGGGACAGGGTTGGGCTCCTACGAGCAGTACTTC CASSGTGLGSYEQYF
TRBJ2-7 NA TRBD2 TRBV20-1 TGCAGTGCAGTAGGTCCTAGCGGGGTGGGCTCCTACGAGCAGTACTTC CSAVGPSGVGSYEQYF
TRBJ2-1 NA NA TRBV7-9 TGTGCCAGCAGGGGCGGGGCGGCCTACAATGAGCAGTTCTTC CASRGGAAYNEQFF
TRBJ2-7 many NA TRBV28 TGTGCCAGCAGTAACGGGGCGGGACAACCCTCCTACGAGCAGTACTTC CASSNGAGQPSYEQYF
TRBJ1-5 many NA TRBV16 TGTGCCAGCAGCCAAGACAGTTCCCAGCATTTT CASSQDSSQHF
TRBJ2-7 few TRBD1 TRBV3-1 TGTGCCAGCAGCCAAGGGCGGGGACAGGGTGTCGAGCAGTACTTC CASSQGRGQGVEQYF
TRBJ2-7 NA TRBD2 TRBV7-9 TGTGCCAGCGGTTCGGGAGGGATCGTCTACGAGCAGTACTTC CASGSGGIVYEQYF
TRBJ1-4 few NA TRBV11-2 TGTGCCAGCAGCCAACAGATTTTCAATGAAAAACTGTTTTTT CASSQQIFNEKLFF
TRBJ2-3 few TRBD1 TRBV7-3 TGTGCCAGCAGCCCTACAGGGGTGGCAGATACGCAGTATTTT CASSPTGVADTQYF
TRBJ1-5 NA TRBD1 TRBV6-5 TGTGCCAGCAGTTACACAGGGGAGGGTCAGCCCCAGCATTTT CASSYTGEGQPQHF
TRBJ1-1 many NA TRBV12-3/TRBV12-4 TGTGCCAGCAGTTTAGGGAGAAAGACTGAAGCTTTCTTT CASSLGRKTEAFF
TRBJ2-3 many NA TRBV18 TGTGCCAGCTCACCCGACAGGTCAAATACGCAGTATTTT CASSPDRSNTQYF
TRBJ2-3 NA NA TRBV10-2 TGCGCCAGCAGTGAGGCAGGGAGTGCAGATACGCAGTATTTT CASSEAGSADTQYF
TRBJ2-1 few NA TRBV7-2 TGTGCCAGCAGCGCTTCTAGCCGAGCGGGTGAGCAGTTCTTC CASSASSRAGEQFF
TRBJ2-2 many NA TRBV7-2 TGTGCCAGCAGACTAGCCCCGGCCTCCGGCACCGGGGAGCTGTTTTTT CASRLAPASGTGELFF
TRBJ2-5 many TRBD1 TRBV6-2/TRBV6-3 TGTGCCAGCAGTCGCGGACAGGGGGCGCGGGAGACCCAGTACTTC CASSRGQGARETQYF
TRBJ1-1 few TRBD1 TRBV10-2 TGCGCCAGCATAGATGAATTCAGGGGGTACGCGTGGACTGAAGCTTTCTTT CASIDEFRGYAWTEAFF
TRBJ1-2 NA NA TRBV5-5 TGTGCCAGCAGCTGGAATGAGGGCTACACCTTC CASSWNEGYTF
TRBJ2-7 many TRBD1 TRBV6-2/TRBV6-3 TGTGCCAGCAGCTCCGGGACAGACTACGAGCAGTACTTC CASSSGTDYEQYF
TRBJ2-7 few TRBD2 TRBV20-1 TGCAGTGCTAGGTGGGAGGGCTACGAGCAGTACTTC CSARWEGYEQYF
TRBJ2-7 few NA TRBV21-1 TGTGCCAGCAGCAAATGTAAGAACTGGTCCTACGAGCAGTACTTC CASSKCKNWSYEQYF
TRBJ2-7 few NA TRBV24-1 TGTGCCACCAGTGACCCCGGGACGGCCACCGGGCAGTACTTC CATSDPGTATGQYF
TRBJ2-2 NA TRBD2 TRBV27 TGTGCCAGCAGCGACATCGGGACTAGCGGGCCCGGGGAGCTGTTTTTT CASSDIGTSGPGELFF
TRBJ1-4 few NA TRBV29-1 TGCAGCGTTGGACGGGCAAATGAAAAACTGTTTTTT CSVGRANEKLFF
TRBJ2-2 many TRBD1 TRBV5-1 TGCGCCAGCAGCGCGATCAAACGGACAGGGAGGAACACCGGGGAGCTGTTTTTT CASSAIKRTGRNTGELFF